The 30 T cell receptor beta chains given below trace back to one sample, sequenced in a study of T cell repertoires in cytomegalovirus infection. Via MiXCR, TCRdb re-called the reads, giving one row per CDR3 protein. The sample has 560,000 or so distinct CDR3 sequences; about 17% are singletons. Material for sequencing was CD8+ T cells from PBMCs. These receptors were obtained from a human donor in good health (CMV status not recorded). Some clones in this sample may be carry-over from other donors' samples.

This clonotype was recorded at least ten times. The V and J genes are TRBV7-8 and TRBJ1-5; D is perhaps TRBD1 (5 bases). The CDR3 contains 15 residues. V was pared by 0 bases and J by 3 bases, with 9 bases between. The germline gives CDR1 SGHVS, CDR2 FQNEAQ. In DNA, the CDR3 is TGTGCCAGCAGCTTAGCAGACAGCCTCAATCAGCCCCAGCATTTT. This translates into CASSLADSLNQPQHF.

The chain employs TRBV4-1 and TRBJ2-7, with a weak D call TRBD2 (6 bases). The CDR3 is 14 amino acids. Germline CDR1 is MGHRA and CDR2 is YSYEKL. The germline V and J ends were trimmed by 5 bases and 2 bases, with 13 bases remaining between them. DNA for the CDR3: TGCGCCAGCAGCACGGGGGACTTCGCCTACGAGCAGTACTTC. Its protein product is CASSTGDFAYEQYF.

This clonotype was seen a handful of times. CDR3 sequence (DNA): TGTGCTAGTGGTTCCCTACTAGCGGGAGAGAATGAGCAGTTCTTC. It yields the protein CASGSLLAGENEQFF. V gene TRBV12-5 combines with J gene TRBJ2-1, with 11 bases fitting TRBD2. The CDR3 contains 15 residues. Germline V gene lookup returns CDR1 LGHNT and CDR2 FRNRAP. Trimming took 4 bases from V and 7 from J; bases not matched to a gene: 6.

This chain links TRBV29-1 with TRBJ1-2, with D hard to call. CDR3 length equals 11 residues. V lost 1 base and J 4 bases, leaving 4 bases between the germline ends. The germline V gene encodes CDR1 SQVTM and CDR2 ANQGSEA. The CDR3 protein is CSVEGLYGYTF. The CDR3 DNA is TGCAGCGTTGAAGGCCTCTATGGCTACACCTTC.

This clonotype was counted many times. V and J are TRBV19 and TRBJ1-1; TRBD1 is a possible D gene (5 bases). From germline, CDR1 is LNHDA and CDR2 SQIVND (reference sequence). The length of the CDR3 is 13 residues. V dropped 10 bases and J dropped 7 bases, with 19 bases sitting between them. The CDR3 loop reads CATRTGGGVEAFF. For the CDR3, the DNA is TGTGCCACCCGGACTGGCGGGGGAGTTGAAGCTTTCTTT.

This clonotype was observed at least ten times. The CDR3 bases are TGTGCCAGCAGCTCCAGGACAGGGGGGCCAGTGGGGGAGCAGTACTTC. This sequence encodes CASSSRTGGPVGEQYF. V and J are TRBV11-2 and TRBJ2-7; 10 bases fit TRBD1. Germline CDR1 is SGHAT and CDR2 is FQNNGV. The CDR3 covers 16 residues. V trimming: 4 bases; J trimming: 7 bases; junction bases outside the gene matches: 13.

For this clonotype: A much larger clone differs from this one at a single base, so this may be a read error. The V and J genes are TRBV7-3 and TRBJ2-1; tentatively, D is TRBD1 or TRBD2 (5 bases each). The CDR3 runs 13 residues. The V and J ends lost 5 bases and 8 bases respectively, with 13 bases between them. Germline assignment: CDR1 SGHTA and CDR2 FQGTGA. This chain's CDR3 is CASSAIGTYEQFF. The DNA of the CDR3 is TGTGCCAGCAGCGCGATAGGGACGTATGAGCAGTTCTTC.

The table lists this clonotype with a few counts. This chain connects TRBV4-1 to TRBJ2-2, with 8 bases fitting TRBD1. The germline V gene encodes CDR1 MGHRA and CDR2 YSYEKL. CDR3 length: 17 amino acids. Unmatched junction bases numbered 3, after V lost 0 bases and J lost 0 bases. The CDR3 region is CASSQDPQGANTGELFF. CDR3 nucleotides: TGCGCCAGCAGCCAAGATCCACAGGGGGCGAACACCGGGGAGCTGTTTTTT.

This clonotype has just a few counts. The chain combines TRBV2 with TRBJ2-2, with a weak D call TRBD1 (6 bases). The CDR3 consists of 12 residues. V lost 10 bases, J lost 3 bases, and 9 bases lay in between. Looked up from germline, CDR1 is SNHLY and CDR2 is FYNNEI. The chain's CDR3 is CAINRDTGELFF. The CDR3 DNA follows: TGTGCCATAAACAGGGACACCGGGGAGCTGTTTTTT. The whole variable domain, filled in from reference TRBV2 and TRBJ2-2, reads EPEVTQTPSHQVTQMGQEVILRCVPISNHLYFYWYRQILGQKVEFLVSFYNNEISEKSEIFDDQFSVERPDGSNFTLKIRSTKLEDSAMYFCAINRDTGELFFGEGSRLTVL.

This clonotype showed up many times. The genes are TRBV6-1 and TRBJ2-4; TRBD1 might be the D (6 bases). In germline, CDR1 is MNHNS, CDR2 SASEGT. The CDR3 spans 16 residues. The germline V and J ends were trimmed by 5 bases and 0 bases, with 14 bases remaining between them. The CDR3: CASSPGTPLAKNIQYF. The CDR3, as DNA: TGTGCCAGCAGTCCGGGGACACCTCTAGCCAAAAACATTCAGTACTTC.

The chain recombines TRBV5-1 with TRBJ2-3, with TRBD1 matching 8 bases. The germline gives CDR1 SGHRS, CDR2 YFSETQ. V lost 0 bases and J lost 4; bases outside the gene matches: 4. The CDR3 is made up of 15 amino acids. The CDR3 DNA reads as TGCGCCAGCAGCTTGGACAGGGGGATCGCAGATACGCAGTATTTT. It translates to CASSLDRGIADTQYF. Looking up the rest from reference TRBV5-1 and TRBJ2-3 gives the full variable domain: KAGVTQTPRYLIKTRGQQVTLSCSPISGHRSVSWYQQTPGQGLQFLFEYFSETQRNKGNFPGRFSGRQFSNSRSEMNVSTLELGDSALYLCASSLDRGIADTQYFGPGTRLTVL.

There are a few counts of this clonotype. This chain joins TRBV2 and TRBJ1-1; a possible D gene is TRBD1 (5 bases). CDR3 size: 15 residues. Between the trimmed V and J ends, which lost 6 bases and 0 bases, there was a span of 14 bases. Germline V gives CDR1 SNHLY, CDR2 FYNNEI. In DNA form, the CDR3 reads TGTGCCAGCAGCCCCTGGGGCACGTTGAACACTGAAGCTTTCTTT. Protein sequence: CASSPWGTLNTEAFF.

This clonotype was observed a few times. The rearrangement uses TRBV15 and TRBJ2-7, with unresolved D. Trimming took off 1 base at V and 3 bases at J, with 16 bases between the two ends. Looked up from germline, CDR1 is LNHNV and CDR2 is YYDKDF (reference sequence). This CDR3 has 16 residues. CDR3 bases: TGTGCCACCAGCAGAGTGGATAGGGAAGGCGACTACGAGCAGTACTTC. Protein product: CATSRVDREGDYEQYF.

This clonotype was recorded at least ten times. This chain uses TRBV7-3 with TRBJ2-1, with TRBD2 identical over 12 bases. J gave up 3 bases and V 5 bases, and 8 bases lay outside the gene matches. This CDR3 has 17 amino acids. Germline lookup yields CDR1 SGHTA and CDR2 FQGTGA. CDR3 coding DNA: TGTGCCAGCAGCCCCTCTAGCGGGGGGGCAAACTACAATGAGCAGTTCTTC. As protein: CASSPSSGGANYNEQFF. Together with reference TRBV7-3 and TRBJ2-1, the CDR3 gives the full variable domain: GAGVSQTPSNKVTEKGKYVELRCDPISGHTALYWYRQSLGQGPEFLIYFQGTGAADDSGLPNDRFFAVRPEGSVSTLKIQRTERGDSAVYLCASSPSSGGANYNEQFFGPGTRLTVL.

This clonotype has just a few counts. The chain combines TRBV7-9 with TRBJ2-1, with 10 bases aligning to TRBD2. The CDR3 runs 17 residues. Unmatched junction bases numbered 10, after V lost 5 bases and J lost 3 bases. Germline loops: CDR1 SEHNR, CDR2 FQNEAQ (reference sequence). CDR3 sequence reads: CASSPRLAGAHYNEQFF. The CDR3 nucleotides read TGTGCCAGCAGCCCCAGGCTAGCGGGAGCCCACTACAATGAGCAGTTCTTC.

This chain joins TRBV27 and TRBJ2-2; 8 nucleotides match TRBD2. The CDR3 has 17 amino acids. Trimming took 0 bases from V and 0 from J; bases not matched to a gene: 3. CDR1 is MNHEY and CDR2 is SMNVEV in the germline V gene (reference sequence). CDR3 DNA: TGTGCCAGCAGTTTATCCGTACTAGCGGCGAACACCGGGGAGCTGTTTTTT. This encodes CASSLSVLAANTGELFF.

V gene TRBV11-2 combines with J gene TRBJ1-3; D gene uncertain. This CDR3 comprises 16 residues. Germline lookup yields CDR1 SGHAT and CDR2 FQNNGV. V shed 0 bases and J shed 4 bases, with 13 bases lying between them. Here the CDR3 reads CASSLEEGAVGNTIYF. In nucleotides, the CDR3 is TGTGCCAGCAGCTTAGAAGAGGGCGCGGTAGGAAACACCATATATTTT.

This clonotype appeared many times. This chain uses TRBV7-9 with TRBJ1-4, with D maybe TRBD1 (6 bases). The V end lost 5 bases, the J end lost 7 bases, and 17 bases lay between the germline ends. CDR3 length: 15 residues. Germline V lookup: CDR1 SEHNR, CDR2 FQNEAQ (reference sequence). This chain's CDR3 is CASSPSGGGSEKLFF. The CDR3 coding sequence is TGTGCCAGCAGCCCCTCAGGAGGGGGAAGTGAAAAACTGTTTTTT.

Ten or more counts support this clonotype. The V and J genes are TRBV6-1 and TRBJ2-3; D gene uncertain. The germline V and J ends were trimmed by 1 base and 0 bases, with 8 bases remaining between them. The CDR3 spans 15 residues. Per germline, CDR1 MNHNS and CDR2 SASEGT. The CDR3 reads CASSEVGLSTDTQYF. CDR3 sequence (DNA): TGTGCCAGCAGTGAAGTGGGTTTGAGCACAGATACGCAGTATTTT.

The chain recombines TRBV27 with TRBJ1-4, with TRBD1 identical over 7 bases. CDR1 and CDR2 (germline): MNHEY, SMNVEV (reference sequence). This CDR3 is 15 amino acids long. The trim removed 7 bases at V and 7 bases at J, leaving 12 bases unmatched. The CDR3 nucleotides are TGTGCCAGCACCACAAATAGGGGGCTTCGTGAAAAACTGTTTTTT. The encoded protein is CASTTNRGLREKLFF.

This clonotype showed up just a few times. This chain links TRBV19 with TRBJ1-5; no clear D. Trimming removed 6 bases at V and 9 bases at J, with 12 bases between. The CDR3 is made up of 12 amino acids. Germline V gene data show CDR1 as LNHDA and CDR2 as SQIVND (reference sequence). The CDR3 DNA reads as TGTGCCAGTAGAGAGGGTACCGGGCCCCAGCATTTT. This translates into CASREGTGPQHF.

The chain's CDR3 is CASSSLLAEITDTQYF. The CDR3 coding sequence is TGTGCCAGCTCATCTCTCCTAGCGGAGATCACAGATACGCAGTATTTT. This chain connects TRBV18 to TRBJ2-3, with 7 bases aligning to TRBD2. Trimming took 5 bases from V and 2 from J; bases not matched to a gene: 10. The CDR3 length is 16 residues. CDR1 and CDR2 from the germline V gene are KGHSH and LQKENI.

This clonotype was seen more than once but under ten times. The gene calls are TRBV20-1 and TRBJ2-7, with 8 bases identical to TRBD1. CDR1 and CDR2 from the germline V gene are DFQATT and SNEGSKA (reference sequence). This CDR3 has 14 amino acids. V was pared by 4 bases and J by 2 bases, with 7 bases of the junction left unmatched. CDR3 amino acids: CSAKDREAPYEQYF. As DNA, the CDR3 is TGCAGTGCTAAGGACAGGGAAGCCCCCTACGAGCAGTACTTC.

This clonotype turned up a few times. This may arise from a read error, as a much more abundant clone is one base away. The genes are TRBV2 and TRBJ2-2; 8 bases align to TRBD1. Germline V gives CDR1 SNHLY, CDR2 FYNNEI. The V gene end was trimmed by 9 bases and the J gene end by 1 base; junction bases not matched to a gene: 4. The CDR3 is made up of 14 amino acids. The CDR3 loop reads CASTGTGNTGELFF. DNA for the CDR3: TGTGCCAGTACCGGGACAGGGAACACCGGGGAGCTGTTTTTT.

This clonotype was seen a few times. CDR3 residues: CASSLVVADTQYF. The CDR3 bases are TGTGCCAGCAGCTTAGTCGTCGCAGATACGCAGTATTTT. This rearrangement joins TRBV5-4 to TRBJ2-3, with D unclear. Trimming stripped 2 bases from V and 4 bases from J, with 8 bases between. In germline, CDR1 is SGHNT, CDR2 YYREEE (reference sequence). The CDR3 contains 13 residues. The variable domain in full, completed from reference TRBV5-4 and TRBJ2-3, reads ETGVTQSPTHLIKTRGQQVTLRCSSQSGHNTVSWYQQALGQGPQFIFQYYREEENGRGNFPPRFSGLQFPNYSSELNVNALELDDSALYLCASSLVVADTQYFGPGTRLTVL.

Details on this clonotype: With a much larger clone just one base away, this may be a read error. The rearrangement links TRBV19 to TRBJ1-1; TRBD1 matches at 9 bases. The germline V gene has CDR1 LNHDA and CDR2 SQIVND (reference sequence). V lost 8 bases to trimming and J lost 5 bases; unmatched junction nucleotides: 9. The CDR3 contains 14 residues. CDR3 DNA: TGTGCCAGTCAGGGGACAGGGAAGAAAACTGAAGCTTTCTTT. This translates into CASQGTGKKTEAFF.

This clonotype was picked up many times. This chain links TRBV7-6 with TRBJ2-1; 9 bases are a match to TRBD2. CDR3 length: 18 residues. V gave up 2 bases and J gave up 0 bases; unmatched junction bases: 8. CDR1 is SGHVS and CDR2 is FNYEAQ in the germline V gene. The CDR3 nucleotides read TGTGCCAGCAGCTTAAGTGGTAGACTAGCGGTCTCCTACAATGAGCAGTTCTTC. It specifies CASSLSGRLAVSYNEQFF.

This clonotype was seen once. V and J are TRBV4-1 and TRBJ2-3; tentatively, D is TRBD1 (6 bases). Germline lookup yields CDR1 MGHRA and CDR2 YSYEKL. This CDR3 has 15 residues. Trimming removed 4 bases at V and 1 base at J, with 12 bases between. The CDR3 DNA sequence: TGCGCCAGCAGCCCCAAGGGGGTGGGCACAGATACGCAGTATTTT. It encodes CASSPKGVGTDTQYF.

Many counts were recorded for this clonotype. The chain is built from TRBV10-3 and TRBJ1-1; D is unresolved. From germline, CDR1 is ENHRY and CDR2 SYGVKD. The CDR3 covers 11 residues. The ends were cut back, 3 bases at V and 7 bases at J, with 6 bases in the middle. CDR3 nucleotides: TGTGCCATCAGTGATGGAGGTGAAGCTTTCTTT. It translates to CAISDGGEAFF.

The genes are TRBV9 and TRBJ1-3; D is unresolved. The V end was cut by 7 bases, the J end by 0 bases, with 8 bases between. The germline V gene encodes CDR1 SGDLS and CDR2 YYNGEE. The CDR3 spans 13 residues. The CDR3 here is CASGAASGNTIYF. CDR3 coding DNA: TGTGCCAGCGGTGCAGCCTCTGGAAACACCATATATTTT.